This T cell receptor (beta chain) originates from a study of monozygotic twins with inflammatory bowel disease. UMIs that had a 6-nucleotide sample barcode were put in using template switching. TCRdb reprocessed the 5' RACE reads and reports one entry per CDR3 protein, with no DNA. The sample spans 88,000 or so distinct CDR3 sequences; the ten largest clones claim around 6.8%. Germline V gene data show CDR1 as DFQATT and CDR2 as SNEGSKA (reference sequence). The CDR3 spans 12 residues. On this clonotype: Its antigen is as yet unknown.

Whole-study results and caveats: Repertoire similarity did not differ between concordant and discordant twins, perhaps due to limited power. Patient-to-patient differences in immunosuppressive treatment may have added variability to the repertoires.

The source of this sequence is a human donor with ulcerative colitis or Crohn's disease, or a healthy co-twin of an affected twin (not recorded which). The source material was blood. The chain is built from TRBV20-1 and TRBJ1-5. The CDR3: CSARDPDQPQHF.